The present T cell receptor beta chain was sequenced within a study of T-cell reconstitution after alpha-beta-depleted transplantation in children. Unmatched junction bases numbered 5, after V lost 4 bases and J lost 0 bases. The CDR3 is 16 amino acids. Germline V gene sequence: CDR1 SGHAT, CDR2 FQNNGV. Researchers prepared the TCRbeta library using unique molecular identifiers, the study reports. TCRdb independently ran MiXCR on the PCR reads; one entry per CDR3 protein. This sample has some 300,000 distinct CDR3 sequences; 9.5% to 13% occur once, and the top ten carry less than 8%. This clonotype was counted ten times or more.

The V and J genes are TRBV11-2 and TRBJ2-1, with 8 bases fitting TRBD1. The clonotype comes from a boy under two years old with acute myeloid leukemia, due to receive a stem cell transplant. The starting material was PBMCs, obtained before TCRalphabeta/CD19-depleted stem cell transplant. The CDR3 bases are TGTGCCAGCAGCTCTCGGACAGGGAGCTCCTACAATGAGCAGTTCTTC. Encoded protein: CASSSRTGSSYNEQFF.